This T cell receptor beta chain derives from a study of graft-versus-host responses after intestinal transplantation. The overall study: Transplantation in recipients was multivisceral, liver-intestinal, or isolated intestinal.

Following transplant, bone marrow was collected either from the posterior iliac crest or from another site chosen by the physician. Study outcomes and limitations: High graft-versus-host to host-versus-graft clonal ratios were seen in allografts of patients with graft-donor T cell macrochimerism. The study associated peak circulating GvH clone levels with early post-transplant HvG declines.

V lost 6 bases to trimming and J lost 2 bases, with 17 bases between them. In germline, CDR1 is MDHEN, CDR2 SYDVKM. The CDR3 has 16 residues. In the case of this clone: Antigen unknown.

The assay was immunoSEQ multiplex PCR, and TCRdb's table has in-frame clones only and misses some. The table has fewer than 70,000 clones, 80% to 95% seen once. The J gene is TRBJ1-5, the V gene TRBV28; D perhaps matches TRBD1 (5 bases). The source of this sequence is a human patient who received an intestinal transplant, so some T cells may come from the graft donor. The sample in question was bone marrow, obtained approximately 740 days after intestinal transplantation. This CDR3 is CASRTQALGRNQPQHF. CDR3 coding DNA: TGTGCCAGCAGGACACAGGCTTTGGGGCGCAATCAGCCCCAGCATTTT.